The present entry profiles one TCR beta chain with its context. The sample is drawn from a study of blood T cell repertoires in COVID-19. At the level of the study: COVID-19 samples, acute and convalescent, were from the United States, Italy and Spain.

TCRdb keeps only in-frame clones here, not all; method: immunoSEQ multiplex PCR. The repertoire holds about 40,000 clones, with about 79% as singletons. CDR1 is LNHDA and CDR2 is SQIVND in the germline V gene (reference sequence). V shed 5 bases and J 5 bases; nucleotides not matched to a gene: 7. This CDR3 has 14 amino acids. The clonotype comes from a woman aged 60 to 75 with acute or convalescent COVID-19. The sample taken for sequencing was peripheral blood. This chain links TRBV19 with TRBJ1-1; 8 bases agree with TRBD1. CDR3 sequence reads: CASSPYQGATEAFF. The DNA of the CDR3 is TGTGCCAGTAGTCCATACCAGGGGGCGACTGAAGCTTTCTTT.